This entry lists 29 T cell receptor beta chains sequenced from one sample in a study of cytomegalovirus exposure and HLA in healthy donors. PCR involved 60 Vbeta and 13 Jbeta primers. Libraries were prepared by immunoSEQ multiplex PCR; TCRdb keeps only in-frame clonotypes and omits some of them. The top ten hold 2.5% to 3.5% of the sample, which has 150,000 to 200,000 clones, about 75% seen once. Sequenced input: PBMCs. These receptors were collected from a woman between 50 and 59 years old in good health and CMV-seropositive.

The chain carries TRBV5-1 and TRBJ1-4, with D hard to call. Germline V gene lookup returns CDR1 SGHRS and CDR2 YFSETQ. V was cut by 3 bases and J by 3 bases, with 6 bases left in between. The CDR3 consists of 13 residues. CDR3 residues: CASSSSANEKLFF. The CDR3 region has the DNA TGCGCCAGCAGCTCCTCGGCTAATGAAAAACTGTTTTTT.

The V gene is TRBV11-2, the J gene TRBJ2-7, with D perhaps matching TRBD2 (5 bases). The V and J ends lost 0 bases and 4 bases respectively, with 16 bases between them. CDR1 SGHAT and CDR2 FQNNGV come from the germline V gene. CDR3 length: 16 amino acids. CDR3: CASSLDLSGKLYEQYF. The CDR3 coding sequence is TGTGCCAGCAGCTTAGATCTCTCGGGGAAGCTATACGAGCAGTACTTC.

This rearrangement joins TRBV13 to TRBJ2-3; possibly TRBD1 for D (5 bases). The CDR3 is made up of 15 amino acids. Trimming cost V 5 bases and J 2 bases, with 14 bases left between them. CDR1 is PRHDT, CDR2 FYEKMQ, per germline (reference sequence). CDR3 DNA: TGTGCCAGCAGCCCTCGGCCCAGGGCCACAGATACGCAGTATTTT. It yields the protein CASSPRPRATDTQYF.

J is TRBJ2-7 and V is TRBV6-5; 9 bases map to TRBD1. V dropped 6 bases and J dropped 4; count of bases not matched to a gene: 10. Germline-derived CDR1 and CDR2 are MNHEY and SVGAGI. CDR3 length equals 15 residues. The CDR3 is CASRPGTGYRYEQYF. CDR3 bases: TGTGCCAGCAGGCCTGGGACAGGGTATAGGTACGAGCAGTACTTC.

The chain links TRBV5-1 to TRBJ2-5, with 8 bases identical to TRBD1. TRBJ2-7 explains the end of the DNA better; the J call may be wrong. The CDR3 has 15 amino acids. Germline values: CDR1 SGHRS, CDR2 YFSETQ. The CDR3 DNA is TGCGCCAGCAGCTACACAGGACAGGGACCCTACGAGCAGTACTTC. It encodes CASSYTGQGPYEQYF.

The chain is built from TRBV7-2 and TRBJ1-2; possible D gene TRBD1, 5 bases. Germline V CDR1 and CDR2: SGHTA, FQGNSA. The V and J ends lost 3 bases and 2 bases respectively, with 10 bases between them. The CDR3 loop spans 14 amino acids. This CDR3 reads CASSFLGGNYGYTF. CDR3 sequence (DNA): TGTGCCAGCAGCTTCCTGGGGGGAAACTATGGCTACACCTTC.

This clone was seen once. The chain joins TRBV27 to TRBJ1-2; TRBD1 matches 9 bases. This CDR3 has 15 residues. V lost 6 bases, J lost 8 bases, and 13 bases stayed unmatched. Germline values: CDR1 MNHEY, CDR2 SMNVEV (reference sequence). The CDR3 sequence is CASRDPGQGSKGYTF. The CDR3 DNA reads TGTGCCAGCAGAGATCCGGGACAGGGCTCTAAGGGCTACACCTTC.

The chain links TRBV4-1 to TRBJ2-3, with TRBD2 identical over 9 bases. The J segment lost 1 base and the V segment lost 2 bases, leaving 4 bases of the junction unmatched. Per germline, CDR1 MGHRA and CDR2 YSYEKL. This CDR3 contains 16 residues. The CDR3 spells CASSQHPSGGTDTQYF. CDR3 bases: TGCGCCAGCAGCCAACACCCTAGCGGGGGCACAGATACGCAGTATTTT.

The chain couples TRBV5-1 to TRBJ1-1; TRBD1 matches 8 bases. The CDR3 length is 15 residues. CDR1 SGHRS and CDR2 YFSETQ come from the germline V gene. J lost 2 bases, V lost 2 bases, and 5 bases had no gene match. The CDR3: CASSLPGGDNTEAFF. CDR3 bases: TGCGCCAGCAGCTTACCAGGGGGCGACAACACTGAAGCTTTCTTT.

V and J are TRBV5-7 and TRBJ2-7, with D unresolved. TRBV5-7 is placed among ORFs of uncertain function. Trimming shortened V by 3 bases and J by 1 base, and 11 bases separated the two germline ends. The CDR3 is made up of 14 amino acids. The DNA of the CDR3 is TGTGCCAGCAGCTGGGCTGACGGTTCCTACGAGCAGTACTTC. It yields the protein CASSWADGSYEQYF.

This clone was picked up one time. The chain couples TRBV5-1 to TRBJ2-5; 9 nucleotides match TRBD2. The junction had 6 bases not matched to a gene; V was cut back by 4 bases and J by 5 bases. The V gene's germline CDR1 is SGHRS and CDR2 YFSETQ. There are 14 residues in the CDR3. CDR3 in DNA: TGCGCCAGCAGCCCTAGCGGGGTCCGGGAGACCCAGTACTTC. Protein sequence: CASSPSGVRETQYF.

This clone was picked up one time. The CDR3 loop is CSVDKQGVYGYTF. The CDR3 nucleotides read TGCAGCGTTGACAAACAGGGAGTCTATGGCTACACCTTC. The chain has TRBV29-1 and TRBJ1-2; D might be TRBD1 (6 bases). With 3 bases removed from V and 4 bases from J, the gap between germline ends came to 12 bases. This CDR3 contains 13 residues. From germline, CDR1 is SQVTM and CDR2 ANQGSEA.

The CDR3 nucleotides are TGCGCCAGCAGCCAAAAGGGCCGGGACAGATGGTCTAGCAATCAGCCCCAGCATTTT. Protein product: CASSQKGRDRWSSNQPQHF. The V and J genes are TRBV4-1 and TRBJ1-5, with 7 bases identical to TRBD1. From germline, CDR1 is MGHRA and CDR2 YSYEKL. The junction had 13 bases not matched to a gene; V was cut back by 2 bases and J by 0 bases. The CDR3 is 19 amino acids.

In its sample, this clone was seen once. The rearrangement uses TRBV30 and TRBJ1-2; 7 bases fit TRBD1. Germline values: CDR1 GTSNPN, CDR2 SVGIG (reference sequence). The length of the CDR3 is 16 residues. Unmatched junction bases numbered 9, after V lost 0 bases and J lost 2 bases. Written as DNA, the CDR3 is TGTGCCTGGAGTGTACCCTCAGGGGGTTTAAACTATGGCTACACCTTC. Its protein is CAWSVPSGGLNYGYTF.

The rearrangement links TRBV6-5 to TRBJ1-5; no reliable D call. V lost 6 bases, J lost 6 bases, and 12 bases lay in between. Germline V lookup: CDR1 MNHEY, CDR2 SVGAGI. The CDR3 length is 13 residues. CDR3 nucleotide sequence: TGTGCCAGCAGCACCCGAGAGAGTCAGCCCCAGCATTTT. Translating gives CASSTRESQPQHF.

In this sample, this clone turned up a few times. Written as DNA, the CDR3 is TGTGCCAGCAGCTTGTTAGGCGGGGGGCTGACCGATGAGCAGTTCTTC. As protein: CASSLLGGGLTDEQFF. This chain links TRBV9 with TRBJ2-1; 8 bases match TRBD2. The CDR3 is 16 residues long. Germline lookup yields CDR1 SGDLS and CDR2 YYNGEE. Germline trimming cut 4 bases from V and 8 bases from J; bases unmatched to any gene: 14.

The CDR3 nucleotides read TGTGCCAGCTCACCTTTTACAGGGGAGCAGTACTTC. Protein sequence: CASSPFTGEQYF. The chain has TRBV18 and TRBJ2-7, with D maybe TRBD1 (6 bases). Deletions cut 3 bases from V and 7 bases from J, with 10 bases between. Germline values: CDR1 KGHSH, CDR2 LQKENI. This CDR3 contains 12 residues.

The chain joins TRBV6-1 to TRBJ2-7; D call uncertain. Germline V gives CDR1 MNHNS, CDR2 SASEGT. The V and J ends lost 4 bases and 2 bases respectively, with 9 bases between them. The CDR3 is 13 amino acids. The CDR3 nucleotides read TGTGCCAGCAGTGGCTTTAGTACCTACGAGCAGTACTTC. It specifies CASSGFSTYEQYF.

The V gene is TRBV18, the J gene TRBJ1-6; D is ambiguous. Trimming pared 7 bases from V and 9 bases from J, leaving 16 bases between. CDR1 and CDR2 (germline): KGHSH, LQKENI. This CDR3 is built from 14 residues. The CDR3 region has the DNA TGTGCCAGCTTCGGTGGAGTCGAAGGTTCACCCCTCCACTTT. Translating gives CASFGGVEGSPLHF.

V gene TRBV5-1 combines with J gene TRBJ2-3, with D tentatively TRBD1 (6 bases). CDR3 length: 13 amino acids. The germline V gene has CDR1 SGHRS and CDR2 YFSETQ. Trimming stripped 6 bases from V and 4 bases from J, with 12 bases between. CDR3 region: CASMRGGSDTQYF. As DNA, the CDR3 is TGCGCCAGCATGAGAGGGGGATCAGATACGCAGTATTTT.

This chain uses TRBV30 with TRBJ1-1, with D maybe TRBD1 (5 bases). The length of the CDR3 is 13 residues. With 2 bases removed from V and 5 bases from J, the gap between germline ends came to 12 bases. CDR1 and CDR2 from the germline V gene are GTSNPN and SVGIG (reference sequence). CDR3 residues: CAWSSGYRTEAFF. The DNA for the CDR3 is TGTGCCTGGAGTTCCGGTTACAGGACTGAAGCTTTCTTT.

The J gene is TRBJ2-1, the V gene TRBV7-9; D gene ambiguous. Germline values: CDR1 SEHNR, CDR2 FQNEAQ (reference sequence). The CDR3 sequence is 11 residues long. Trimming cost V 4 bases and J 10 bases, with 8 bases left between them. The CDR3 sequence is CASSSGGEQFF. The CDR3 nucleotides are TGTGCCAGCAGCTCTGGCGGAGAGCAGTTCTTC.

The genes are TRBV5-1 and TRBJ2-1, with D uncertain. Trimming took off 4 bases at V and 7 bases at J, with 12 bases between the two ends. Germline CDR1 SGHRS, CDR2 YFSETQ. The CDR3 contains 13 residues. CDR3 in amino acids: CASSRGGHNEQFF. The CDR3 nucleotides read TGCGCCAGCAGCCGTGGTGGCCATAATGAGCAGTTCTTC.

As DNA, the CDR3 is TGTGCCATCAGTGAGTCTGGCGGCAGGGGGGCCTACGAGCAGTACTTC. It encodes CAISESGGRGAYEQYF. The J gene is TRBJ2-7, the V gene TRBV10-3; tentative D call: TRBD1 (7 bases). CDR3 length: 16 residues. CDR1 and CDR2 from the germline V gene are ENHRY and SYGVKD. Trimming left V 0 bases short and J 2 bases short, with 14 bases between.

The V call is TRBV7-3, the J call TRBJ2-3, with a tentative D call TRBD2 (7 bases). The CDR3 is 17 residues long. The V end was cut by 0 bases, the J end by 3 bases, with 16 bases between. Per germline, CDR1 SGHTA and CDR2 FQGTGA. CDR3: CASSLTFKGGGTDTQYF. The CDR3, as DNA: TGTGCCAGCAGCTTAACGTTTAAGGGAGGGGGAACAGATACGCAGTATTTT.

The rearrangement links TRBV7-9 to TRBJ1-1, with TRBD1 as a possible D gene (5 bases). Germline V gene data show CDR1 as SEHNR and CDR2 as FQNEAQ (reference sequence). The V end was cut by 2 bases, the J end by 4 bases, with 11 bases between. CDR3 length: 14 amino acids. The CDR3 DNA sequence: TGTGCCAGCAGCTTACTCGGGGGAGGCACTGAAGCTTTCTTT. Translated: CASSLLGGGTEAFF. The full variable domain, in which reference TRBV7-9 and TRBJ1-1 provide the parts outside the CDR3, is DTGVSQNPRHKITKRGQNVTFRCDPISEHNRLYWYRQTLGQGPEFLTYFQNEAQLEKSRLLSDRFSAERPKGSFSTLEIQRTEQGDSAMYLCASSLLGGGTEAFFGQGTRLTVV.

The chain has TRBV19 and TRBJ2-2; the match to TRBD1 covers 8 bases. The trim removed 6 bases at V and 0 bases at J, leaving 12 bases unmatched. This CDR3 region has 18 residues. CDR1 and CDR2 from the germline V gene are LNHDA and SQIVND (reference sequence). CDR3 sequence: CASRVTGAILANTGELFF. The CDR3 DNA reads TGTGCCAGTAGAGTGACAGGGGCGATCCTCGCGAACACCGGGGAGCTGTTTTTT.

The chain is built from TRBV5-1 and TRBJ2-5, with TRBD2 matching 10 bases. V trimming: 1 base; J trimming: 2 bases; junction bases outside the gene matches: 2. The CDR3 loop spans 15 amino acids. Germline loops: CDR1 SGHRS, CDR2 YFSETQ. The DNA for the CDR3 is TGCGCCAGCAGCTTGAGCGGGGGGGCACAAGAGACCCAGTACTTC. Translation gives CASSLSGGAQETQYF.

V is TRBV5-1 and J is TRBJ1-6; unclear D gene. CDR1 SGHRS and CDR2 YFSETQ come from the germline V gene. The CDR3 contains 18 residues. V shed 0 bases and J shed 5 bases, with 18 bases lying between them. CDR3 nucleotides: TGCGCCAGCAGCTTGGGGCAACCCGGAGGGTTTAATAATTCACCCCTCCACTTT. Amino acid sequence: CASSLGQPGGFNNSPLHF. Looking up the rest from reference TRBV5-1 and TRBJ1-6 gives the full variable domain: KAGVTQTPRYLIKTRGQQVTLSCSPISGHRSVSWYQQTPGQGLQFLFEYFSETQRNKGNFPGRFSGRQFSNSRSEMNVSTLELGDSALYLCASSLGQPGGFNNSPLHFGNGTRLTVT.